The 30 T cell receptor beta chains below were found in one sample sequenced in a study of beta chain features in type 1 diabetes. Study-wide results and limits: Shorter TCRB CDR3s, moderately but significantly so, marked every one of the four CD4+ subsets in Type 1 diabetes patients.

The authors reverse transcribed all of the isolated RNA, so sequencing captured expressed TCRB transcripts. TCRdb's copy holds only in-frame clones and misses some; the assay was immunoSEQ multiplex PCR. The table records about 340,000 clones, about 14% of them present only once. These TCRs are of unknown antigen specificity. Source material: naive CD4+ T cells from blood. All receptors come from a young woman with type 1 diabetes.

The chain uses TRBV5-4 and TRBJ2-3; 7 positions match TRBD2. Trimming cost V 1 base and J 0 bases; bases outside gene matches: 2. The CDR3 loop spans 15 amino acids. From germline, CDR1 is SGHNT and CDR2 YYREEE (reference sequence). The CDR3 here is CASSLLAVSTDTQYF. The CDR3 DNA sequence: TGTGCCAGCAGCTTGCTAGCGGTTAGCACAGATACGCAGTATTTT.

This clone was counted a few times. J is TRBJ2-1 and V is TRBV5-1, with 9 bases identical to TRBD2. The trim removed 1 base at V and 7 bases at J, leaving 12 bases unmatched. Germline V lookup: CDR1 SGHRS, CDR2 YFSETQ. This CDR3 contains 17 residues. The CDR3 sequence is CASSLYLLAGGPNEQFF. The CDR3 coding sequence is TGCGCCAGCAGCTTGTACTTACTTGCGGGAGGGCCTAATGAGCAGTTCTTC.

This clone was seen a few times. The chain joins TRBV5-1 to TRBJ1-2; 9 bases agree with TRBD1. The CDR3 has 15 amino acids. With 4 bases clipped from V and 3 bases from J, the junction kept 7 bases outside the gene matches. In germline, CDR1 is SGHRS, CDR2 YFSETQ. The CDR3 nucleotides are TGCGCCAGCAGCAGAACAGGGGGCATGGACTATGGCTACACCTTC. This sequence encodes CASSRTGGMDYGYTF.

The chain is built from TRBV7-9 and TRBJ2-1, with 7 bases aligning to TRBD1. Germline CDR1 and CDR2: SEHNR and FQNEAQ (reference sequence). CDR3 length: 16 residues. The junction had 12 bases not matched to a gene; V was cut back by 0 bases and J by 10 bases. The CDR3 nucleotides are TGTGCCAGCAGCTTAGCGCTCCGACAGGCCAGGGGGGAGCAGTTCTTC. Translated: CASSLALRQARGEQFF.

This clone was observed a few times. The chain employs TRBV19 and TRBJ1-5, with D uncertain. The V end was cut by 5 bases, the J end by 4 bases, with 9 bases between. The CDR3 is 13 amino acids. Germline CDR1 reads LNHDA; CDR2 reads SQIVND (reference sequence). The CDR3 coding sequence is TGTGCCAGTAGTCCACGGGTGAATCAGCCCCAGCATTTT. Translated: CASSPRVNQPQHF.

The V call is TRBV19, the J call TRBJ2-3; 11 nucleotides align to TRBD2. The trim removed 5 bases at V and 3 bases at J, leaving 7 bases unmatched. CDR3 length: 16 residues. Germline V CDR1 and CDR2: LNHDA, SQIVND (reference sequence). The chain's CDR3 is CASSSIAGGPTDTQYF. In nucleotides, the CDR3 is TGTGCCAGTAGTTCAATAGCGGGAGGGCCAACAGATACGCAGTATTTT.

A word on this clone: One end of the junction is discordant with germline, which a read error may explain. The chain couples TRBV20-1 to TRBJ2-7; 12 bases match TRBD1. The CDR3 has 11 amino acids. Germline-derived CDR1 and CDR2 are DFQATT and SNEGSKA (reference sequence). CDR3 in DNA: TGCAGTGCTCTAGGGACAGGGGGCGGCGGCTTC. Translation: CSALGTGGGGF.

This clone was detected a few times. The rearrangement joins TRBV9 to TRBJ2-1; D gene uncertain. Trimming removed 0 bases from V and 8 bases from J, with 18 bases in between. Germline V gene data show CDR1 as SGDLS and CDR2 as YYNGEE. This CDR3 contains 16 residues. CDR3: CASSVDPAPGSDEQFF. The CDR3 DNA reads as TGTGCCAGCAGCGTAGATCCGGCCCCGGGTAGTGATGAGCAGTTCTTC.

This chain uses TRBV30 with TRBJ1-2; D is unclear. The CDR3 contains 12 residues. V shed 1 base and J shed 1 base, with 4 bases lying between them. Per the germline V gene, CDR1 is GTSNPN and CDR2 is SVGIG (reference sequence). CDR3 region: CAWSAFNYGYTF. The CDR3 DNA reads TGTGCCTGGAGTGCCTTTAACTATGGCTACACCTTC.

V usage is TRBV7-2 and J usage is TRBJ1-1, with a tentative D call TRBD1 (6 bases). The CDR3 is 14 residues long. V shed 3 bases and J shed 2 bases, with 10 bases lying between them. The germline V gene encodes CDR1 SGHTA and CDR2 FQGNSA. The CDR3 here is CASSFGQINTEAFF. In DNA form, the CDR3 reads TGTGCCAGCAGCTTCGGACAGATTAACACTGAAGCTTTCTTT.

The chain joins TRBV9 to TRBJ2-3; 7 bases are a match to TRBD1. CDR3 length equals 15 residues. Germline CDR1 is SGDLS and CDR2 is YYNGEE. V lost 0 bases, J lost 2 bases, and 3 bases stayed unmatched. As DNA, the CDR3 is TGTGCCAGCAGCGTAGGCAGGGGGTCCACAGATACGCAGTATTTT. It codes for CASSVGRGSTDTQYF.

This clone was observed a handful of times. The chain recombines TRBV18 with TRBJ1-5, with unresolved D. V lost 2 bases to trimming and J lost 7 bases, with 12 bases between them. The CDR3 totals 14 residues. CDR1 is KGHSH, CDR2 LQKENI, per germline. The CDR3 bases are TGTGCCAGCTCACCATCTAGCTCGGCGCAGCCCCAGCATTTT. It translates to CASSPSSSAQPQHF.

The rearrangement uses TRBV18 and TRBJ2-7; D is perhaps TRBD1 (5 bases). Germline V CDR1 and CDR2: KGHSH, LQKENI. This CDR3 contains 13 residues. Trimming took off 0 bases at V and 3 bases at J, with 6 bases between the two ends. The CDR3 protein is CASSPPQGYEQYV. The CDR3 DNA sequence: TGTGCCAGCTCACCACCGCAGGGCTACGAGCAGTACGTC.

This clone was counted between two and nine times. J is TRBJ2-3 and V is TRBV29-1, with 7 bases identical to TRBD2. Per the germline V gene, CDR1 is SQVTM and CDR2 is ANQGSEA. The CDR3 is 13 residues long. V shed 7 bases, J shed 5 bases, and the junction held 9 bases outside the gene matches. CDR3 sequence (DNA): TGCAGCGCCGGGAGGCCGCCGGGAGATACGCAGTATTTT. Residues: CSAGRPPGDTQYF.

This clone has only a few counts. The chain has TRBV29-1 and TRBJ2-7; 10 bases are a match to TRBD1. The CDR3 runs to 14 residues. Germline values: CDR1 SQVTM, CDR2 ANQGSEA. V dropped 7 bases and J dropped 2; count of bases not matched to a gene: 8. CDR3 DNA: TGCAGCGCCTCCCGGGACAGGGGAGCCTACGAGCAGTACTTC. Residues: CSASRDRGAYEQYF.

Comments on this clone: The sample has other DNA sequences that encode this CDR3 too. The chain has TRBV19 and TRBJ1-1, with a weak D call TRBD1 (6 bases). The CDR3 runs to 14 residues. With 3 bases removed from V and 1 base from J, the gap between germline ends came to 9 bases. Per germline, CDR1 LNHDA and CDR2 SQIVND (reference sequence). The CDR3 coding sequence is TGTGCCAGTAGTATTCGAGGGGGGAACACTGAAGCTTTCTTT. Protein sequence: CASSIRGGNTEAFF.

The CDR3 is CASSPSTATGELFF. CDR3 in DNA: TGTGCCAGCAGCCCCTCGACAGCCACCGGGGAGCTGTTTTTT. The gene calls are TRBV7-9 and TRBJ2-2, with D perhaps TRBD1 (5 bases). Germline values: CDR1 SEHNR, CDR2 FQNEAQ (reference sequence). The CDR3 runs to 14 residues. V was pared by 5 bases and J by 4 bases, with 11 bases between.

The rearrangement links TRBV11-2 to TRBJ2-1, with D possibly being TRBD2 (5 bases). The CDR3 runs 14 residues. V was cut by 4 bases and J by 9 bases, with 16 bases left in between. CDR1 SGHAT and CDR2 FQNNGV come from the germline V gene. Written as DNA, the CDR3 is TGTGCCAGCAGCTCTTTGGCGATACGGGGTGAGCAGTTCTTC. Translation gives CASSSLAIRGEQFF.

J is TRBJ1-4 and V is TRBV20-1, with D uncertain. Trimming pared 4 bases from V and 8 bases from J, leaving 5 bases between. The germline V gene has CDR1 DFQATT and CDR2 SNEGSKA (reference sequence). CDR3 size: 10 residues. CDR3 sequence (DNA): TGCAGTGCTACGAGGGAAAAACTGTTTTTT. Translated: CSATREKLFF.

This chain connects TRBV7-2 to TRBJ1-1; the match to TRBD1 covers 7 bases. The V gene's germline CDR1 is SGHTA and CDR2 FQGNSA. The CDR3 loop spans 17 amino acids. V shed 4 bases and J 2 bases; nucleotides not matched to a gene: 13. For the CDR3, the DNA is TGTGCCAGCAGCTCTCTTAGTGCCGGGACAGCAAACACTGAAGCTTTCTTT. It yields the protein CASSSLSAGTANTEAFF.

This clone was observed a handful of times. Written as DNA, the CDR3 is TGTGCCAGCTCACCTACTCTGACAGGGAGTGGCCACGAGCAGTACGTC. As protein: CASSPTLTGSGHEQYV. The chain uses TRBV18 and TRBJ2-7, with 7 bases matching TRBD1. The CDR3 length is 16 residues. Germline CDR1 is KGHSH and CDR2 is LQKENI. The V gene end was trimmed by 3 bases and the J gene end by 5 bases; junction bases not matched to a gene: 13.

A few counts support this clone. This rearrangement joins TRBV7-3 to TRBJ2-2, with D perhaps TRBD1 (6 bases). The CDR3 extends over 14 amino acids. Germline V gene sequence: CDR1 SGHTA, CDR2 FQGTGA. Trimming removed 8 bases from V and 3 bases from J, with 13 bases in between. Here the CDR3 reads CASRTDRYTGELFF. CDR3 DNA sequence: TGTGCCAGCCGGACGGACAGATACACCGGGGAGCTGTTTTTT.

This clone was seen only a few times. The rearrangement joins TRBV28 to TRBJ2-4, with 7 positions matching TRBD1. The germline CDR1 and CDR2 sequences are MDHEN and SYDVKM. The J segment lost 7 bases and the V segment lost 6 bases, leaving 9 bases of the junction unmatched. This CDR3 comprises 14 residues. CDR3 protein: CASSLRDRGNIQYF. DNA of the CDR3: TGTGCCAGCAGCCTTCGGGACAGAGGGAACATTCAGTACTTC.

This sequence joins TRBV18 and TRBJ1-1; D is undetermined. The germline gives CDR1 KGHSH, CDR2 LQKENI. Trimming shortened V by 2 bases and J by 1 base, and 5 bases separated the two germline ends. The CDR3 has 13 residues. CDR3 in DNA: TGTGCCAGCTCACCAGAGTCGAACACTGAAGCTTTCTTT. Translated, it gives CASSPESNTEAFF.

The gene calls are TRBV5-1 and TRBJ1-1; TRBD1 matches 11 bases. The CDR3 runs to 16 residues. With 4 bases clipped from V and 2 bases from J, the junction kept 7 bases outside the gene matches. The germline V gene has CDR1 SGHRS and CDR2 YFSETQ. The CDR3 protein is CASSLRTGGINTEAFF. DNA of the CDR3: TGCGCCAGCAGCCTAAGGACAGGGGGCATCAACACTGAAGCTTTCTTT.

The rearrangement joins TRBV18 to TRBJ2-1; no definite D call. V lost 1 base, J lost 1 base, and 11 bases lay in between. The CDR3 contains 16 residues. Per the germline V gene, CDR1 is KGHSH and CDR2 is LQKENI. The CDR3 sequence: CASSPRAELSYNEQFF. CDR3 DNA: TGTGCCAGCTCACCACGGGCAGAACTTTCCTACAATGAGCAGTTCTTC.

This clone has only a few counts. This rearrangement joins TRBV6-5 to TRBJ2-2; no definite D call. This CDR3 region has 13 residues. Germline CDR1 reads MNHEY; CDR2 reads SVGAGI. V lost 6 bases and J 1 base, leaving 6 bases between the germline ends. The CDR3 spells CASRSGNTGELFF. The CDR3 DNA is TGTGCCAGCAGGTCAGGGAACACCGGGGAGCTGTTTTTT.

The table lists this clone with a few counts. This chain connects TRBV6-1 to TRBJ2-5; 9 bases line up with TRBD1. The CDR3 is 13 residues long. The V gene end was trimmed by 10 bases and the J gene end by 4 bases; junction bases not matched to a gene: 7. Germline V gene sequence: CDR1 MNHNS, CDR2 SASEGT. The CDR3 DNA follows: TGTGCCACAACCGGGACAGGGACAGAGACCCAGTACTTC. This encodes CATTGTGTETQYF.

This clone was seen only a few times. The V call is TRBV7-2, the J call TRBJ1-3; the D is unclear. V lost 4 bases and J lost 0, with 10 bases in between. The CDR3 is 15 amino acids. Germline V CDR1 and CDR2: SGHTA, FQGNSA. The CDR3 DNA sequence: TGTGCCAGCAGCTCCTCGGTCCTCTCTGGAAACACCATATATTTT. Its protein product is CASSSSVLSGNTIYF.

V gene TRBV4-3 combines with J gene TRBJ2-1, with a possible D match to TRBD2 (5 bases). CDR3 length equals 12 residues. Trimming cost V 6 bases and J 7 bases, with 10 bases left between them. The germline V gene encodes CDR1 LGHNA and CDR2 YSLEER. The CDR3 DNA reads as TGCGCCAGCAGAAAGGGCGGGAATGAGCAGTTCTTC. Translated: CASRKGGNEQFF.